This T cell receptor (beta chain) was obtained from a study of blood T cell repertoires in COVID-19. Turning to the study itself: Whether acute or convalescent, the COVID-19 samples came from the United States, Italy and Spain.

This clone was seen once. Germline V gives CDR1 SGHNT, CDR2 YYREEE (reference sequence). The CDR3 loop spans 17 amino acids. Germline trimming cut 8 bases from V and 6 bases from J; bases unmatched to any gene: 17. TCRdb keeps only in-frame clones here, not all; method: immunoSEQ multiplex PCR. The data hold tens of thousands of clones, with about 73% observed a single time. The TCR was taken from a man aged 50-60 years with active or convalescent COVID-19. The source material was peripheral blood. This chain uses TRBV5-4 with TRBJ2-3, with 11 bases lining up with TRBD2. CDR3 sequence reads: CASSRAGKGTSGDTQYF. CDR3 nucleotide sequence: TGTGCCAGTTCAAGAGCCGGCAAAGGGACTAGCGGTGATACGCAGTATTTT.